Following are 5 T cell receptor beta chains from one sample sequenced in a study of blood T cell repertoires in COVID-19. Assay used: immunoSEQ multiplex PCR; TCRdb lists only in-frame clones, some missing. Among 250,000 or so clones, around nine tenths were seen once, and the ten largest hold approximately 9%. Input material: peripheral blood. Every receptor here comes from a man aged 40-49 years with active or convalescent COVID-19.

The chain links TRBV29-1 to TRBJ1-1; no clear D gene. CDR1 and CDR2 from the germline V gene are SQVTM and ANQGSEA. Trimming removed 6 bases at V and 4 bases at J, with 18 bases between. The CDR3 has 14 residues. Written as DNA, the CDR3 is TGCAGCGTGCTATTGGGTTGGGAGGGCACTGAAGCTTTCTTT. Translation gives CSVLLGWEGTEAFF.

The chain combines TRBV12-3 or TRBV12-4 with TRBJ1-2, with D possibly matching TRBD1 (6 bases). V dropped 7 bases and J dropped 0 bases, with 9 bases sitting between them. The CDR3 extends over 13 amino acids. This CDR3 is CASKDSTNYGYTF. Here the CDR3 DNA reads TGTGCCAGCAAGGACAGCACTAACTATGGCTACACCTTC.

This clone was seen a handful of times. V is TRBV7-9 and J is TRBJ2-2, with a tentative D call TRBD2 (5 bases). Germline V gene lookup returns CDR1 SEHNR and CDR2 FQNEAQ (reference sequence). The length of the CDR3 is 15 residues. Between the trimmed V and J ends, which lost 11 bases and 2 bases, there was a span of 18 bases. The DNA of the CDR3 is TGTGCCTGCTCGGCGGGCGCAACCAACACCGGGGAGCTGTTTTTT. Amino acid sequence: CACSAGATNTGELFF. Combining the CDR3 with reference TRBV7-9 and TRBJ2-2 gives the whole variable domain DTGVSQNPRHKITKRGQNVTFRCDPISEHNRLYWYRQTLGQGPEFLTYFQNEAQLEKSRLLSDRFSAERPKGSFSTLEIQRTEQGDSAMYLCACSAGATNTGELFFGEGSRLTVL.

The V gene is TRBV5-6, the J gene TRBJ1-1; D call uncertain. This CDR3 spans 13 amino acids. CDR1 and CDR2 (germline): SGHDT, YYEEEE. V lost 0 bases, J lost 8 bases, and 11 bases lay in between. The CDR3 DNA reads as TGTGCCAGCAGCTTGGTTGTGGGCAGAGAAGCTTTCTTT. Residues: CASSLVVGREAFF.

The genes are TRBV28 and TRBJ2-2; D is undetermined. This CDR3 is 15 amino acids long. CDR1 and CDR2 from the germline V gene are MDHEN and SYDVKM. Trimming removed 6 bases from V and 8 bases from J, with 19 bases in between. CDR3 sequence reads: CASSTTTHSLGELFF. The CDR3 nucleotides are TGTGCCAGCAGCACGACGACTCACTCACTGGGGGAGCTGTTTTTT.